This section outlines one TCR beta chain sequence together with its context. No antigen is known for it. The data are from a study of tissue T cells after allogeneic stem cell transplantation. Overall study context: Patients with graft-versus-host disease had grafts: several unmodified, three CD34-selected and T-cell-depleted. CD3+ T cells were flow-sorted when enough cells; otherwise DNA extracted directly. The study, taken as a whole, reports: Shared clones across patients were few; motif clustering revealed tissue-specific shared signatures. Within patients, tissue anatomy strongly shaped TCR repertoire composition.

Produced via immunoSEQ multiplex PCR; TCRdb's table is partial and in-frame only. The sample contains approximately 45,000 clones, 80% to 95% of which appear only once. The sample was blood, taken before transplantation. This receptor was obtained from a woman aged 40-70 years who later had graft-versus-host disease after an allogeneic stem cell transplant.

In nucleotides, the CDR3 is TGTGCCAGTAGTAGCCCTAGCGGGAGGGAAAACATTCAGTACTTC. Its translation: CASSSPSGRENIQYF. The chain is built from TRBV19 and TRBJ2-4; 12 bases fit TRBD2. The CDR3 length is 15 residues. The V segment lost 4 bases and the J segment 5 bases; nucleotides outside the gene matches: 3. Germline V gene sequence: CDR1 LNHDA, CDR2 SQIVND (reference sequence).